The 20 T cell receptor beta chains given below trace back to one sample, sequenced in a study of T cell responses to AZD1222 COVID-19 vaccine. Sequencing was performed with immunoSEQ multiplex PCR; in TCRdb, only in-frame clones are kept and a portion is missing. Counted here are roughly 150,000 clones, around nine tenths occurring once; the ten biggest clones make up 1.8%. This sample comprised peripheral blood, obtained on day 0 of AZD1222 vaccination. All receptors come from an adult in good health.

This chain links TRBV28 with TRBJ1-2; D not resolved. Trimming stripped 6 bases from V and 2 bases from J, with 10 bases between. This CDR3 has 13 amino acids. Germline-derived CDR1 and CDR2 are MDHEN and SYDVKM. The DNA for the CDR3 is TGTGCCAGCAGAATCGACGGGAACTATGGCTACACCTTC. Translating gives CASRIDGNYGYTF.

In its sample, this clone was seen once. The J gene is TRBJ2-3, the V gene TRBV27; TRBD2 matches at 9 bases. Trimming at V came to 4 bases and at J to 4 bases, leaving 9 bases not matched to a gene. Germline CDR1 and CDR2: MNHEY and SMNVEV (reference sequence). The CDR3 sequence is 16 residues long. The CDR3 coding sequence is TGTGCCAGCAGTTCAAGACTAGCGGAACCCCCAGATACGCAGTATTTT. Amino acids: CASSSRLAEPPDTQYF.

The gene calls are TRBV6-5 and TRBJ2-1; D possibly corresponds to TRBD2 (6 bases). Germline CDR1 and CDR2: MNHEY and SVGAGI. The CDR3 length is 13 residues. Trimming took off 2 bases at V and 4 bases at J, with 6 bases between the two ends. CDR3 protein: CASSYREYNEQFF. As DNA, the CDR3 is TGTGCCAGCAGTTACCGGGAGTACAATGAGCAGTTCTTC.

V is TRBV6-5 and J is TRBJ1-1; the match to TRBD1 covers 7 bases. The J segment lost 6 bases and the V segment lost 6 bases, leaving 7 bases of the junction unmatched. The CDR3 has 13 residues. The germline CDR1 and CDR2 sequences are MNHEY and SVGAGI. The CDR3 DNA is TGTGCCAGCAGCTTCGACAGGGTTGCTGAAGCTTTCTTT. Encoded protein: CASSFDRVAEAFF.

The chain employs TRBV9 and TRBJ1-4; tentatively, D is TRBD1 (5 bases). CDR3 length: 15 residues. V lost 2 bases to trimming and J lost 6 bases, with 14 bases between them. Germline V CDR1 and CDR2: SGDLS, YYNGEE. The DNA of the CDR3 is TGTGCCAGCAGCGTTTCAGGGAGGGGTCATGAAAAACTGTTTTTT. This encodes CASSVSGRGHEKLFF. Using reference TRBV9 and TRBJ1-4 for the parts outside the CDR3, the full variable domain is DSGVTQTPKHLITATGQRVTLRCSPRSGDLSVYWYQQSLDQGLQFLIQYYNGEERAKGNILERFSAQQFPDLHSELNLSSLELGDSALYFCASSVSGRGHEKLFFGSGTQLSVL.

In DNA form, the CDR3 reads TGTGCCAGCAGTTCCCCGGATAGAGGACGTAACTATGGCTACACCTTC. Amino acids: CASSSPDRGRNYGYTF. The chain combines TRBV2 with TRBJ1-2; D not certain. The CDR3 consists of 16 residues. V was trimmed by 5 bases and J by 1 base, leaving 17 bases between them. Germline V gives CDR1 SNHLY, CDR2 FYNNEI.

V is TRBV10-3 and J is TRBJ1-5; tentatively, D is TRBD1 (5 bases). From germline, CDR1 is ENHRY and CDR2 SYGVKD. The CDR3 is 15 amino acids. V was clipped by 6 bases and J by 5 bases, with 17 bases between them. The CDR3 reads CAISRTAEGDQPQHF. The DNA for the CDR3 is TGTGCCATCAGCAGAACAGCAGAAGGGGATCAGCCCCAGCATTTT.

The chain carries TRBV7-2 and TRBJ2-3; 8 nucleotides line up with TRBD1. The junction had 16 bases not matched to a gene; V was cut back by 5 bases and J by 6 bases. From germline, CDR1 is SGHTA and CDR2 FQGNSA. The CDR3 runs to 17 residues. CDR3 in amino acids: CASSGQGTGPVMDTQYF. The CDR3 region has the DNA TGTGCCAGCAGCGGACAAGGGACAGGCCCCGTGATGGATACGCAGTATTTT.

This chain connects TRBV7-9 to TRBJ1-5, with D possibly matching TRBD1 (5 bases). Trimming pared 3 bases from V and 5 bases from J, leaving 8 bases between. Looked up from germline, CDR1 is SEHNR and CDR2 is FQNEAQ (reference sequence). This CDR3 is built from 13 residues. The CDR3 DNA reads TGTGCCAGCAGCTTCAGGGAACATCAGCCCCAGCATTTT. Amino acid sequence: CASSFREHQPQHF.

The chain carries TRBV18 and TRBJ1-2, with D possibly TRBD1 on 6 matching bases. V was clipped by 4 bases and J by 4 bases, with 19 bases between them. The germline gives CDR1 KGHSH, CDR2 LQKENI. The length of the CDR3 is 16 residues. The DNA for the CDR3 is TGTGCCAGCTCACGACCCGAGGGGGTGCTTTCCTATGGCTACACCTTC. Amino acid sequence: CASSRPEGVLSYGYTF.

This chain joins TRBV7-2 and TRBJ2-7; TRBD1 agrees at 10 bases. V dropped 3 bases and J dropped 5; count of bases not matched to a gene: 4. The germline gives CDR1 SGHTA, CDR2 FQGNSA. The length of the CDR3 is 14 residues. In DNA, the CDR3 is TGTGCCAGCAGCTTCCCGGGACAGGGGAACGAGCAGTACTTC. Its protein is CASSFPGQGNEQYF.

This sequence joins TRBV6-5 and TRBJ2-1, with D possibly called TRBD1 or TRBD2 (5 bases each). Germline loops: CDR1 MNHEY, CDR2 SVGAGI. The CDR3 length is 14 residues. V lost 7 bases to trimming and J lost 7 bases, with 17 bases between them. The DNA for the CDR3 is TGTGCCAGCACCTATTCCGGGACCAGGAATGAGCAGTTCTTC. It encodes CASTYSGTRNEQFF.

J is TRBJ1-1 and V is TRBV14; D unresolved. The CDR3 has 14 residues. Germline CDR1 and CDR2: SGHDN and FVKESK. The V end was cut by 7 bases, the J end by 1 base, with 13 bases between. CDR3 coding DNA: TGTGCCAGCAACAACGTTGGGCCGAACACTGAAGCTTTCTTT. Amino acids: CASNNVGPNTEAFF. Drawing the rest from reference TRBV14 and TRBJ1-1, the complete variable domain is EAGVTQFPSHSVIEKGQTVTLRCDPISGHDNLYWYRRVMGKEIKFLLHFVKESKQDESGMPNNRFLAERTGGTYSTLKVQPAELEDSGVYFCASNNVGPNTEAFFGQGTRLTVV.

The chain joins TRBV18 to TRBJ2-1, with 7 bases fitting TRBD2. The CDR3 extends over 16 amino acids. Germline V gives CDR1 KGHSH, CDR2 LQKENI. V lost 0 bases, J lost 5 bases, and 7 bases stayed unmatched. CDR3 coding DNA: TGTGCCAGCTCACCACCTTCCGGGAGGACTGACAATGAGCAGTTCTTC. Encoded protein: CASSPPSGRTDNEQFF.

Here the CDR3 reads CASSEAGTGQTYEQYF. CDR3 coding DNA: TGTGCCAGCAGTGAAGCGGGAACAGGACAGACCTACGAGCAGTACTTC. This rearrangement joins TRBV6-1 to TRBJ2-7; tentatively, D is TRBD1 (6 bases). Germline V gene data show CDR1 as MNHNS and CDR2 as SASEGT. Between the trimmed V and J ends, which lost 0 bases and 2 bases, there was a span of 14 bases. CDR3 length: 16 amino acids.

V usage is TRBV5-1 and J usage is TRBJ2-5; D gene uncertain. Between the trimmed V and J ends, which lost 2 bases and 1 base, there was a span of 12 bases. Germline CDR1 is SGHRS and CDR2 is YFSETQ. The CDR3 is 15 residues long. CDR3 nucleotide sequence: TGCGCCAGCAGCTTTGAGCCTGCAGTCCAAGAGACCCAGTACTTC. Protein product: CASSFEPAVQETQYF.

The chain has TRBV2 and TRBJ1-1; D not resolved. This CDR3 is built from 14 residues. CDR1 SNHLY and CDR2 FYNNEI come from the germline V gene. The ends were cut back, 0 bases at V and 1 base at J, with 6 bases in the middle. The CDR3 bases are TGTGCCAGCAGTGAAGCATGGGGGAACACTGAAGCTTTCTTT. It encodes CASSEAWGNTEAFF.

Here the CDR3 reads CASSLDGLATTKETQYF. CDR3 in DNA: TGTGCCAGCAGCTTAGACGGGTTGGCAACTACTAAAGAGACCCAGTACTTC. This sequence joins TRBV7-6 and TRBJ2-5, with unresolved D. The CDR3 runs 17 residues. V dropped 1 base and J dropped 3 bases, with 18 bases sitting between them. Germline values: CDR1 SGHVS, CDR2 FNYEAQ.

The CDR3 region is CASSKLGGSYEQYF. The CDR3 DNA follows: TGTGCCAGCAGCAAACTAGGCGGGTCTTACGAGCAGTACTTC. The chain combines TRBV6-5 with TRBJ2-7; a weak D match, TRBD2 (5 bases). The V gene lost 6 bases and the J gene lost 4 bases, with 16 bases spanning the gap. The germline V gene encodes CDR1 MNHEY and CDR2 SVGAGI. This CDR3 is 14 amino acids long.

The chain couples TRBV6-2 or TRBV6-3 to TRBJ1-4, with a weak D call TRBD1 (5 bases). The CDR3 is made up of 14 amino acids. Germline values: CDR1 MNHEY, CDR2 SVGEGT. Trimming took 7 bases from V and 6 from J, leaving 15 bases between them. The CDR3 sequence is CASTPRGRYEKLFF. CDR3 nucleotide sequence: TGTGCCAGCACCCCTCGGGGGAGGTATGAAAAACTGTTTTTT.